The 19 T cell receptor beta chains below were found in one sample sequenced in a study of cytomegalovirus exposure and HLA in healthy donors. PCR primers comprised 60 Vbeta and 13 Jbeta primers. Clones were read by immunoSEQ multiplex PCR, and TCRdb kept only the in-frame ones, dropping some. The sample's table shows tens of thousands of clones. The sample was PBMCs. Source of these receptors: a man younger than 30 in good health and CMV-seropositive.

The chain has TRBV11-3 and TRBJ2-2; the D is unclear. The CDR3 consists of 11 residues. In germline, CDR1 is SGHNT, CDR2 YENEEA. V gave up 2 bases and J gave up 7 bases, with 2 bases separating them. The CDR3: CASSLYGELFF. The CDR3 DNA is TGTGCCAGCAGCTTATACGGGGAGCTGTTTTTT.

The rearrangement links TRBV5-6 to TRBJ1-2, with D possibly being TRBD1 (5 bases). Trimming cost V 2 bases and J 1 base, with 15 bases left between them. The germline V gene has CDR1 SGHDT and CDR2 YYEEEE. The CDR3 sequence is 16 residues long. This chain's CDR3 is CASSFGQGIFNYGYTF. The CDR3 DNA follows: TGTGCCAGCAGCTTTGGTCAGGGTATTTTTAACTATGGCTACACCTTC.

The chain joins TRBV9 to TRBJ2-1, with D possibly TRBD2 on 6 matching bases. The germline V gene has CDR1 SGDLS and CDR2 YYNGEE. Trimming shortened V by 0 bases and J by 10 bases, and 23 bases separated the two germline ends. This CDR3 has 17 residues. CDR3 DNA: TGTGCCAGCAGCGTAGAGGGTGGGGGGTTCCGTCTAGTGGAGCAGTTCTTC. Translated: CASSVEGGGFRLVEQFF.

This rearrangement joins TRBV20-1 to TRBJ2-7; 7 bases align to TRBD2. The J segment lost 6 bases and the V segment lost 5 bases, leaving 4 bases of the junction unmatched. Germline CDR1 reads DFQATT; CDR2 reads SNEGSKA (reference sequence). This CDR3 has 11 amino acids. CDR3 in amino acids: CSARGRSEQYF. CDR3 sequence (DNA): TGCAGTGCTCGCGGGAGAAGCGAGCAGTACTTC.

The J gene is TRBJ1-1, the V gene TRBV7-2, with D perhaps TRBD1 (6 bases). The CDR3 covers 16 residues. V lost 5 bases and J 4 bases, leaving 20 bases between the germline ends. Germline values: CDR1 SGHTA, CDR2 FQGNSA. The CDR3 nucleotides are TGTGCCAGCAGCCAAGGAAGATGGGGGCGTAGCACTGAAGCTTTCTTT. Its protein product is CASSQGRWGRSTEAFF.

This sequence joins TRBV19 and TRBJ2-7, with a possible D match to TRBD1 (5 bases). This CDR3 has 15 residues. From germline, CDR1 is LNHDA and CDR2 SQIVND (reference sequence). V was clipped by 9 bases and J by 3 bases, with 21 bases between them. The CDR3 sequence is CASSLTVLNDYEQYF. In DNA, the CDR3 is TGTGCCAGCTCATTGACAGTCCTCAACGACTACGAGCAGTACTTC.

The V and J genes are TRBV7-8 and TRBJ1-6, with D tentatively TRBD1 (5 bases). The V end lost 4 bases, the J end lost 7 bases, and 8 bases lay between the germline ends. Per germline, CDR1 SGHVS and CDR2 FQNEAQ. The CDR3 has 13 residues. DNA of the CDR3: TGTGCCAGCAGCTCCGGGGGGAATTCACCCCTCCACTTT. Its protein is CASSSGGNSPLHF.

Note on this clone: Since no conserved phenylalanine or tryptophan closes the CDR3, a read error is the likely cause. The chain is built from TRBV5-5 and TRBJ1-1; D remains unclear. The germline V gene has CDR1 SGHKS and CDR2 YYEKEE (reference sequence). The CDR3 runs 17 residues. V lost 5 bases and J lost 0, with 20 bases in between. CDR3 amino acids: CASSYRGAEEMNTEAFS. The DNA of the CDR3 is TGTGCCAGCAGTTATCGGGGAGCTGAAGAAATGAACACTGAAGCTTTCTCT.

The chain has TRBV14 and TRBJ2-1, with 9 bases aligning to TRBD2. Germline-derived CDR1 and CDR2 are SGHDN and FVKESK. V shed 5 bases, J shed 7 bases, and the junction held 9 bases outside the gene matches. The CDR3 loop spans 15 amino acids. CDR3 sequence: CASSSLAGEDNEQFF. CDR3 sequence (DNA): TGTGCCAGCAGCTCCTTAGCGGGAGAGGATAATGAGCAGTTCTTC.

The chain links TRBV16 to TRBJ2-7, with D possibly matching TRBD1 (6 bases). This CDR3 has 14 amino acids. V lost 2 bases to trimming and J lost 3 bases, with 11 bases between them. Germline CDR1 and CDR2: KGHSY and FQNENV. In DNA form, the CDR3 reads TGTGCCAGCAGCCAAACAGGGATAAGCTACGAGCAGTACTTC. It encodes CASSQTGISYEQYF.

This chain connects TRBV4-1 to TRBJ1-1, with D possibly matching TRBD1 (6 bases). The CDR3 loop spans 12 amino acids. Trimming removed 4 bases from V and 7 bases from J, with 10 bases in between. Germline V lookup: CDR1 MGHRA, CDR2 YSYEKL. CDR3 nucleotides: TGCGCCAGCAGCCCGGGGACATATGAAGCTTTCTTT. It specifies CASSPGTYEAFF.

As DNA, the CDR3 is TGTGCCTGGAGTGTACAGATGAACACTGAAGCTTTCTTT. This sequence encodes CAWSVQMNTEAFF. This chain connects TRBV30 to TRBJ1-1; D unresolved. V shed 0 bases and J shed 0 bases, with 5 bases lying between them. This CDR3 spans 13 amino acids. Germline CDR1 and CDR2: GTSNPN and SVGIG (reference sequence).

The chain recombines TRBV7-8 with TRBJ2-1; TRBD2 matches at 7 bases. The CDR3 totals 16 residues. The junction had 9 bases not matched to a gene; V was cut back by 4 bases and J by 3 bases. Germline loops: CDR1 SGHVS, CDR2 FQNEAQ. The CDR3 protein is CASSSFTGLRYNEQFF. CDR3 nucleotides: TGTGCCAGCAGCTCGTTTACGGGACTACGCTACAATGAGCAGTTCTTC.

The genes are TRBV5-1 and TRBJ2-5; 9 bases are a match to TRBD1. Germline CDR1 is SGHRS and CDR2 is YFSETQ. V lost 0 bases and J lost 7; bases outside the gene matches: 4. This CDR3 contains 14 residues. The CDR3 coding sequence is TGCGCCAGCAGCTTGGACAGGGGGCGTGGGACCCAGTACTTC. This translates into CASSLDRGRGTQYF.

As DNA, the CDR3 is TGCGCCAGCAGCCTCGGACTAGCGGGAGTCGGTGATACGCAGTATTTT. It is translated as CASSLGLAGVGDTQYF. The chain has TRBV5-1 and TRBJ2-3; TRBD2 matches at 13 bases. V shed 4 bases and J 6 bases; nucleotides not matched to a gene: 8. CDR3 size: 16 residues. Looked up from germline, CDR1 is SGHRS and CDR2 is YFSETQ.

The chain recombines TRBV11-3 with TRBJ2-1; 8 bases are a match to TRBD2. This CDR3 is built from 15 residues. J gave up 1 base and V 4 bases, and 3 bases lay outside the gene matches. Germline V gives CDR1 SGHNT, CDR2 YENEEA. As DNA, the CDR3 is TGTGCCAGCAGCTCCGGGAGGGTATCCTACAATGAGCAGTTCTTC. It encodes CASSSGRVSYNEQFF.

The V call is TRBV4-2, the J call TRBJ2-2, with 7 nucleotides matching TRBD2. Germline assignment: CDR1 LGHNA and CDR2 YNFKEQ. V lost 0 bases, J lost 14 bases, and 21 bases stayed unmatched. This CDR3 is built from 18 residues. This chain's CDR3 is CASSQENLRTRGPGGLFF. For the CDR3, the DNA is TGTGCCAGCAGCCAAGAAAACTTACGGACTAGAGGTCCCGGAGGACTGTTTTTT.

The CDR3 coding sequence is TGTGCCAGCTCTTCGATAGACACAGATACGCAGTATTTT. Amino acids: CASSSIDTDTQYF. This chain connects TRBV18 to TRBJ2-3; D remains unclear. V was pared by 6 bases and J by 2 bases, with 9 bases between. Germline CDR1 reads KGHSH; CDR2 reads LQKENI. The CDR3 is 13 residues long. Full variable domain (remainder filled in from reference TRBV18 and TRBJ2-3): NAGVMQNPRHLVRRRGQEARLRCSPMKGHSHVYWYRQLPEEGLKFMVYLQKENIIDESGMPKERFSAEFPKEGPSILRIQQVVRGDSAAYFCASSSIDTDTQYFGPGTRLTVL.

This chain links TRBV9 with TRBJ1-4, with 8 bases identical to TRBD1. Germline CDR1 SGDLS, CDR2 YYNGEE. The J segment lost 7 bases and the V segment lost 0 bases, leaving 2 bases of the junction unmatched. The CDR3 length is 14 residues. CDR3 residues: CASSVGQGFEKLFF. For the CDR3, the DNA is TGTGCCAGCAGCGTAGGACAGGGGTTTGAAAAACTGTTTTTT.